This TCR beta chain came from a study of identical twins. Per the germline V gene, CDR1 is SEHNR and CDR2 is FQNEAQ (reference sequence). Trimming took off 1 base at V and 2 bases at J, with 9 bases between the two ends. The CDR3 is 15 amino acids. Each CDR3 protein is one row after TCRdb ran MiXCR on the 5' RACE reads. The sample includes roughly 250,000 distinct CDR3 sequences, over 13% of them seen just once. Study-wide points: Whereas memory repertoires showed no such difference, abundant cord blood beta clonotypes carried fewer insertions. Twin pairs' shared out-of-frame alpha sequences were enriched in low generation probability.

Details on this clonotype: No antigen is known for it.

In every case, the donor was a healthy Caucasian. Input material: memory (CD45RO+) T cells sorted from blood. The chain employs TRBV7-9 and TRBJ1-5; D unclear. This receptor was obtained from a woman aged 18-29 years in good health. The DNA of the CDR3 is TGTGCCAGCAGCTTAGACGGCTTTGGCAATCAGCCCCAGCATTTT. This gives the protein CASSLDGFGNQPQHF.